This T cell receptor beta chain was documented in a study of T cell changes during pregnancy in multiple sclerosis. V lost 10 bases, J lost 0 bases, and 12 bases lay in between. Germline loops: CDR1 MNHEY, CDR2 SMNVEV (reference sequence). The CDR3 has 13 residues. Repertoires were generated with immunoSEQ multiplex PCR, while TCRdb's copy carries only in-frame clones and drops some. The table has about 75,000 clones, approximately 93% seen once. The chain combines TRBV27 with TRBJ1-1; D is possibly TRBD1 (5 bases). The sample in question was CD4+ T cells from peripheral blood mononuclear cells, obtained after pregnancy. The sequence derives from a female donor with multiple sclerosis, enrolled in a pregnancy study. In nucleotides, the CDR3 is TGTGCCACCTCGACAGAGATGAACACTGAAGCTTTCTTT. The encoded protein is CATSTEMNTEAFF.